Each of the 9 T cell receptor beta chains below was sequenced from the same sample in a study of T-cell memory formation after mild COVID-19. TCRdb recomputed calls from the 5' RACE reads with MiXCR, one row per CDR3 protein. This table holds 450,000 to 650,000 distinct CDR3 sequences, roughly 20% found once. Sequences were obtained from PBMCs or a T cell subset sorted from them (not recorded which). The origin of the receptors is an adult woman who had mild COVID-19 (a few samples of this study predate the infection). Cell type and time point are not known.

The chain joins TRBV25-1 to TRBJ2-1; 10 nucleotides agree with TRBD2. The CDR3 is 17 residues long. V shed 0 bases, J shed 8 bases, and the junction held 10 bases outside the gene matches. Germline V gives CDR1 MGHDK, CDR2 SYGVNS. CDR3 sequence (DNA): TGTGCCAGCAGTGAATACGAGGCGGCCCTAGCGGGAGATGAGCAGTTCTTC. Translating it yields CASSEYEAALAGDEQFF.

This rearrangement joins TRBV27 to TRBJ2-5; 10 bases match TRBD1. With 5 bases clipped from V and 4 bases from J, the junction kept 10 bases outside the gene matches. The CDR3 length is 16 residues. Germline loops: CDR1 MNHEY, CDR2 SMNVEV (reference sequence). The CDR3 is CASSPGTGAGGETQYF. In DNA form, the CDR3 reads TGTGCCAGCAGTCCCGGGACAGGGGCAGGGGGAGAGACCCAGTACTTC.

The rearrangement joins TRBV30 to TRBJ1-2; no definite D call. Germline CDR1 reads GTSNPN; CDR2 reads SVGIG (reference sequence). V dropped 2 bases and J dropped 13 bases, with 17 bases sitting between them. There are 12 residues in the CDR3. The CDR3: CAWSPRGQKLTF. Written as DNA, the CDR3 is TGTGCCTGGAGTCCTAGAGGCCAAAAACTCACCTTC.

The chain joins TRBV24-1 to TRBJ2-5; 10 bases fit TRBD2. The V gene end was trimmed by 9 bases and the J gene end by 4 bases; junction bases not matched to a gene: 7. The CDR3 loop spans 14 amino acids. The germline V gene has CDR1 KGHDR and CDR2 SFDVKD. CDR3 residues: CATGLAGETETQYF. CDR3 bases: TGTGCCACCGGGCTAGCGGGGGAAACAGAGACCCAGTACTTC.

This clonotype came up a few times. This chain uses TRBV24-1 with TRBJ2-5; D is possibly TRBD2 (5 bases). In germline, CDR1 is KGHDR, CDR2 SFDVKD. Between the trimmed V and J ends, which lost 9 bases and 1 base, there was a span of 23 bases. The CDR3 loop spans 17 amino acids. CDR3 coding DNA: TGTGCCACCGGAATTGGGTCTCGGGGTCAACTCCAAGAGACCCAGTACTTC. This codes for CATGIGSRGQLQETQYF.

V is TRBV18 and J is TRBJ1-6; D is possibly TRBD1 (6 bases). Deletions cut 0 bases from V and 5 bases from J, with 8 bases between. CDR3 length equals 15 residues. Looked up from germline, CDR1 is KGHSH and CDR2 is LQKENI. CDR3 in DNA: TGTGCCAGCTCACCACCGGCAGGGGATAATTCACCCCTCCACTTT. This codes for CASSPPAGDNSPLHF.

This clonotype appeared a few times. V gene TRBV12-3 or TRBV12-4 combines with J gene TRBJ2-3; D might be TRBD1 or TRBD2, each matching 5 bases. The CDR3 contains 11 residues. Trimming left V 8 bases short and J 8 bases short, with 11 bases between. The CDR3 protein is CASVPGPTQYF. CDR3 DNA sequence: TGTGCCAGCGTACCGGGACCTACGCAGTATTTT.

J is TRBJ2-2 and V is TRBV5-4; 8 nucleotides line up with TRBD2. This CDR3 region has 17 residues. The V gene end was trimmed by 3 bases and the J gene end by 5 bases; junction bases not matched to a gene: 12. Germline V gene lookup returns CDR1 SGHNT and CDR2 YYREEE (reference sequence). The CDR3 protein is CASSWPSSGSGTGELFF. The CDR3 coding sequence is TGTGCCAGCAGCTGGCCCTCAAGCGGGAGTGGAACCGGGGAGCTGTTTTTT.

This clonotype turned up a few times. J is TRBJ2-7 and V is TRBV7-2; 7 bases map to TRBD1. Germline CDR1 reads SGHTA; CDR2 reads FQGNSA. The V and J ends lost 4 bases and 3 bases, in that order; junction bases with no gene match: 12. The length of the CDR3 is 16 residues. The CDR3 reads CASSSMTGPSLYEQYF. The CDR3 coding sequence is TGTGCCAGCAGCTCTATGACAGGGCCTAGTCTCTACGAGCAGTACTTC.